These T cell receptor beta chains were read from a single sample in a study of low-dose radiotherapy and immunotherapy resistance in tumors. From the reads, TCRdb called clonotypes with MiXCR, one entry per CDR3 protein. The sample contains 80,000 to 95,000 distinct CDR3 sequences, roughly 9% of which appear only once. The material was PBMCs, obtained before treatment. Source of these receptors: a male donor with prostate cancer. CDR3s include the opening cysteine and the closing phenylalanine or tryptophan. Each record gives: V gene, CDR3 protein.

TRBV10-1,CARTGGEVEGATQYF
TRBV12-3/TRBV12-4,CASSQSGAYNEQFF
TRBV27,CASSSARGPSSGANVLTF
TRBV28,CASSENSPLHF
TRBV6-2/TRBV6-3,CASSFNFLAGGSEQFF
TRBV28,CAGTPGQGNNQPQHF
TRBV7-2,CASSSQGAKNIQYF
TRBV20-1,CSADSDRGIYEQYF
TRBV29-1,CSVEEGPGGRAFF
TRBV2,CASPGRGDNEQFF
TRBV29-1,CSVEDSGAHFF
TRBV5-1,CASSSGQTVQFF
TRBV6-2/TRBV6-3,CASRDRGGNYEQYF
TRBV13,CASQRITSGAYEQYF
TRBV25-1,CASSESNRGTNEQFF
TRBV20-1,CSAREVSRNNEQFF
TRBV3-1,CASSLGGGQYEQYF
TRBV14,CASRPGQGVVTNEKLFF
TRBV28,CASSLSEAYEQYF
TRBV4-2,CASSQDLSGSSYNEQFF
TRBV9,CARNNQPQHF
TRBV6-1,CASSGWTGGQNIHYF
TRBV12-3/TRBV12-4,CASSIEVLSEAFF
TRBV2,CASSGLAGAKDTQYF
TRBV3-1,CASSLRGMGGTDTQYF
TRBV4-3,CASSQDRGRETQYF
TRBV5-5,CASSFDRLESYNEQFF
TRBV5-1,CASSLYSGRAGDTQYF
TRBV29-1,CSVDVRINYNEQFF
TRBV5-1,CASSPGDRGISDTQYF
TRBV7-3,CASSPASTSADTQYF
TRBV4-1,CASSRDFGSNQPQHF
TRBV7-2,CASSYPNDARNEQFF
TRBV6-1,CASSDPSTYEQYF
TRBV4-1,CASSQASVAGASYNEQFF
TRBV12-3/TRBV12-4,CASSRPTTGNTIYF
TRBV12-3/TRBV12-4,CASSLGRGEQYF
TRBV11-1,CASSLLAGVSGANVLTF
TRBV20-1,CSAPTGTSGMTSTDTQYF
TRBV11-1,CASSLAGMINEQFF
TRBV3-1,CASSQDGGAAGNEKLFF
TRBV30,CAWSVGSEAFF
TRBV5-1,CASSMGTGSPGELFF
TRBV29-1,CSAEVSGRTYNEQFF
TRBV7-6,CASSLVTVWEEINEQFF
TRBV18,CASSPRSSKDTQYF
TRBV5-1,CASSLLTGGYNEQFF
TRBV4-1,CASSRLLLGGGYSPLHF
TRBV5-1,CASSFTTERRSPLHF
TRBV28,CASTLSGTNEKLFF
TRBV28,CASKGGRIDQNTEAFF
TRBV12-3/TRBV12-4,CASSRVQGANTEAFF
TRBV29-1,CSVESEQSPDTQYF
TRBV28,CASSLEWGGQYF
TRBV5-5,CASSPGTGKGADTQYF